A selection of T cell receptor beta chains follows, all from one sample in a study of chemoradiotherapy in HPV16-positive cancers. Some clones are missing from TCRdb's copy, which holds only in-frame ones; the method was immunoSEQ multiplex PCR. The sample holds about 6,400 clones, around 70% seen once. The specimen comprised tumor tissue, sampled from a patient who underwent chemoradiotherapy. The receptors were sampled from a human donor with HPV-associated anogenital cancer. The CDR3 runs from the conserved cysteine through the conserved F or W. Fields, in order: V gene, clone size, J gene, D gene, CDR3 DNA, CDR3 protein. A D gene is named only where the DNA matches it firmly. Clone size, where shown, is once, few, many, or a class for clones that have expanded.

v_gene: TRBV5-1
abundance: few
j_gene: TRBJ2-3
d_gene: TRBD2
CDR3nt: TGCGCCAGCAGCTTGGAATCGGGAGGTCCCACAGATACGCAGTATTTT
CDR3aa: CASSLESGGPTDTQYF

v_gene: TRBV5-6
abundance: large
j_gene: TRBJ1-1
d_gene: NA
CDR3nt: TGTGCCAGCAGCTTGTTGTCTGAAGCTTTCTTT
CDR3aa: CASSLLSEAFF

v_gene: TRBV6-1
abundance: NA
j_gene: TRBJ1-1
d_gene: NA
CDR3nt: TGTGCCAGCACTGTCAGGTCCATGAACACTGAAGCTTTCTTT
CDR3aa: CASTVRSMNTEAFF

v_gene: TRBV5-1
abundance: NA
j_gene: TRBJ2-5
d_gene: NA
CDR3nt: TGCGCCAGCAGCTTGGCCGACACTTTGCCGGAGACCCAGTACTTC
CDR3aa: CASSLADTLPETQYF

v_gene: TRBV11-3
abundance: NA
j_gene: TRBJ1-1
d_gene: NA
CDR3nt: TGTGCCAGCAGCCCGACCACTGAAGCTTTCTTT
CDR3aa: CASSPTTEAFF

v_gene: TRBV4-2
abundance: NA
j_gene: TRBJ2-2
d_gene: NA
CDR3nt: TGTGCCAGCAATGTATATGGGGCCGGGGAGCTGTTTTTT
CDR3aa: CASNVYGAGELFF

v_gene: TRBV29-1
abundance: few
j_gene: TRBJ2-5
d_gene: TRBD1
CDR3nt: TGCAGCGTTGAAGGCGGGACAGGGGAGGACCAAGAGACCCAGTACTTC
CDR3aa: CSVEGGTGEDQETQYF

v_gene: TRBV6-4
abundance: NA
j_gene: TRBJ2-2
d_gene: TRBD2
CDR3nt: TGTGCCAGCAGTGAACTAGCGAGGACCGGGGAGCTGTTTTTT
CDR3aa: CASSELARTGELFF

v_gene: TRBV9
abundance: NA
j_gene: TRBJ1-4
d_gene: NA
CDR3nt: TGTGCCAGCAGCGTAGTGTGGGACACCCGACAAGTTCTCTTAACTAATGAAAAACTGTTTTTT
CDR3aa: CASSVVWDTRQVLLTNEKLFF

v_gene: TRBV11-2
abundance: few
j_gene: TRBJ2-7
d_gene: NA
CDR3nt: TGTGCCAGCAGCTTAGATGGGCCCTACGAGCAGTACTTC
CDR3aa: CASSLDGPYEQYF

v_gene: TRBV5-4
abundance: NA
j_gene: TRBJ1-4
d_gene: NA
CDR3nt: TGTGCCAGCAGCTCCGACGGCCTCTTTAATGAAAAACTGTTTTTT
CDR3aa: CASSSDGLFNEKLFF

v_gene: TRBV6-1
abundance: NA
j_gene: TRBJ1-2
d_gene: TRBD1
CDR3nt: TGTGCCAGCAGTGGGGGACAGCTCTATGGCTACACCTTC
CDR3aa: CASSGGQLYGYTF

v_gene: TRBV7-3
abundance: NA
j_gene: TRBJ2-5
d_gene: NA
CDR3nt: TGTGCCAGCAGCTTACTGGGTCAGGGGGGCGAGACCCAGTACTTC
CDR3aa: CASSLLGQGGETQYF

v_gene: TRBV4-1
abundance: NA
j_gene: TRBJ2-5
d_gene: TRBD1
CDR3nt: TGCGCCAGCAGCCAAGGGGACAGGGGCAGGGAGACCCAGTACTTC
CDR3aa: CASSQGDRGRETQYF

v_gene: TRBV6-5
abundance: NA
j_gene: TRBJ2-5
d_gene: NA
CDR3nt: TGTGCCAGCAGTTACTCCCCTTTATCCCAAGAGACCCAGTACTTC
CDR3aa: CASSYSPLSQETQYF

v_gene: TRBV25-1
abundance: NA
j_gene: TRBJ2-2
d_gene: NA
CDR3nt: TGTGCCAGCGCATCCCTCGACACCTACCCCACCGGGGAGCTGTTTTTT
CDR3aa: CASASLDTYPTGELFF

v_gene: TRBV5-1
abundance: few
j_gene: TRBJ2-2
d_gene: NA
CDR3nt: TGCGCCAGCAGCCCCGATAGGGCTAACACCGGGGAGCTGTTTTTT
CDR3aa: CASSPDRANTGELFF

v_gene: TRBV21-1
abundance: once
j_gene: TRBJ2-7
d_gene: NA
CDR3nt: TGTGCCAGCAGAGAGCAATCACGGGACAGGTCAGTCCACGAGCAGTACTTC
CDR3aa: CASREQSRDRSVHEQYF

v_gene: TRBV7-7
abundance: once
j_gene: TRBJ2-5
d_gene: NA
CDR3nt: TGTGCTAGCAGCTCGGCAAACGGGAGACAAGAGACCCAGTACTTC
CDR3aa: CASSSANGRQETQYF

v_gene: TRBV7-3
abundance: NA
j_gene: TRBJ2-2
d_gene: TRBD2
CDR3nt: TGTGCCAGCAGCCCCCGGACTAGCGGGAGGAACCCGAACACCGGGGAGCTGTTTTTT
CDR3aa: CASSPRTSGRNPNTGELFF

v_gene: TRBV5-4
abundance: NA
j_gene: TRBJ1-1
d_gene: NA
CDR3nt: TGTGCCAGCAGCTTGGGCATACAAGGACTCAACACTGAAGCTTTCTTT
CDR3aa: CASSLGIQGLNTEAFF

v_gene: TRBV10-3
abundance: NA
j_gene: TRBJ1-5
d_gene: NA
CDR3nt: TGTGCCATCAGTGAGTCAAGTCAGGCTCAGCCCCAGCATTTT
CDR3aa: CAISESSQAQPQHF

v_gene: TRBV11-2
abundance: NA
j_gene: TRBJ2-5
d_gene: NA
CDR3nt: TGTGCCAGCAGCGGGGGAGGTATCTCGACGGGGAGGGAGACCCAGTACTTC
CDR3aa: CASSGGGISTGRETQYF

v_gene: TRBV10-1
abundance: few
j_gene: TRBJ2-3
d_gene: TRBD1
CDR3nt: TGCGCCAGCAGTCGGGGACAGGGGGCAGATACGCAGTATTTT
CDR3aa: CASSRGQGADTQYF

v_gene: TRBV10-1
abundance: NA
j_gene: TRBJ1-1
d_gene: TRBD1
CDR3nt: TGCGCCAGCAGTCCCGGACAGGGGGCCACTGAAGCTTTCTTT
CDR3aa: CASSPGQGATEAFF

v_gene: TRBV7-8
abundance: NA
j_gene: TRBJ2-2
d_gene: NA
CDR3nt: TGTGCCAGCAGCAACCGGGACTGGTCCACCGGGGAGCTGTTTTTT
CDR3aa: CASSNRDWSTGELFF

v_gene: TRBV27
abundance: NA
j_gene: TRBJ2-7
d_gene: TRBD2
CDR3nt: TGTGCCAGCAGGACTAGCGGGAGCACTTCCTCCTACGAGCAGTACTTC
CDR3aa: CASRTSGSTSSYEQYF

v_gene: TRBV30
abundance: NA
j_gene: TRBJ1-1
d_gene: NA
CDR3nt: TGTGCCTGGAGGAGGGGACAAAACACTGAAGCTTTCTTT
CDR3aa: CAWRRGQNTEAFF

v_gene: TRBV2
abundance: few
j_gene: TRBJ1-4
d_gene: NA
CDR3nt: TGTGCCAGCAGATCCAGGGAAGGGAGTGAAAAACTGTTTTTT
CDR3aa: CASRSREGSEKLFF